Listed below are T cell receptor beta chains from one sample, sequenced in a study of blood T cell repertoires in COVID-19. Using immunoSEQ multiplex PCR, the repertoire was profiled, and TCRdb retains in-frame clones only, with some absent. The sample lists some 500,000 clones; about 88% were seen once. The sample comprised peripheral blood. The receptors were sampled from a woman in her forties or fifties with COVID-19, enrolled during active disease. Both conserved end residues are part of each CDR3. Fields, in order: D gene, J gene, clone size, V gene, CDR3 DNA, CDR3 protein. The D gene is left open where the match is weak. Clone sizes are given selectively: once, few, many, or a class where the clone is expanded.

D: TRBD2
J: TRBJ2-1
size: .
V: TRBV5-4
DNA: TGTGCCAGCAGCCGGACTAGCGGGGCACCCTACAATGAGCAGTTCTTC
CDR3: CASSRTSGAPYNEQFF

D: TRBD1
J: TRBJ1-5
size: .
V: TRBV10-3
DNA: TGTGCCATCAGTGAGAGCCTGGGACAGCCGAATAATCAGCCCCAGCATTTT
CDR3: CAISESLGQPNNQPQHF

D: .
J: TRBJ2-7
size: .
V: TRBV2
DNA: TGTGCCAGCAAACCCACAGAGCAGTACTTC
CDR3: CASKPTEQYF

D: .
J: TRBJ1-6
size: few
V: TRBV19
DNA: TGTGCCAGTAGAATACAGGGTGGATCCTATAATTCACCCCTCCACTTT
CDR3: CASRIQGGSYNSPLHF

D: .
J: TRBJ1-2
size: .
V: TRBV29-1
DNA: TGCAGCGTGGGAGATGGCTACACCTTC
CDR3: CSVGDGYTF

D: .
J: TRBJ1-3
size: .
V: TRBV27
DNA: TGTGCCAGCAGTTTTTCTGTAGGAAACACCATATATTTT
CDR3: CASSFSVGNTIYF

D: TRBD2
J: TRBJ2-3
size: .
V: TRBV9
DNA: TGTGCCAGCAGCGACGGGACTAGCGGGGGTTCGCAGTATTTT
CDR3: CASSDGTSGGSQYF

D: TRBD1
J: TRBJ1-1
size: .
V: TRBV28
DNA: TGTGCCAGCAGTTCACCGGGACAGGGTTCTTGGTCGGGCACTGAAGCTTTCTTT
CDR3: CASSSPGQGSWSGTEAFF

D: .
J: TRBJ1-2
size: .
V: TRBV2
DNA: TGTGCCAGCAGTGATCCCTCCCCAGGGCGAGTCTATGGCTACACCTTC
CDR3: CASSDPSPGRVYGYTF

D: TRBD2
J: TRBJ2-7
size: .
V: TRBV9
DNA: TGTGCCAGCAGCGAGGGCCCTGGTAGCGGGTTAACCTACGAGCAGTACTTC
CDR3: CASSEGPGSGLTYEQYF

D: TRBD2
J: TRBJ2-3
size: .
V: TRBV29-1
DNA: TGCAGCGTTGCGGGGACACTAGCGGGGGGCGGACCTAGCACAGATACGCAGTATTTT
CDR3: CSVAGTLAGGGPSTDTQYF

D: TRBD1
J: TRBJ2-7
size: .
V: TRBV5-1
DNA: TGCGCCAGCAGCTTGTCACCCCCCGGGACAGGGTATCGCGAGCAGTACTTC
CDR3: CASSLSPPGTGYREQYF

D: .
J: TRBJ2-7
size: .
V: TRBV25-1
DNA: TGTGCCAGCAGTGATCGGGGAACGGACGGACGCTACGAGCAGTACTTC
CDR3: CASSDRGTDGRYEQYF

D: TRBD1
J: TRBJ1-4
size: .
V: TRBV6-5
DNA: TGTGCCAGCAGACTCTTTGGGACAGCCAATGAAAAACTGTTTTTT
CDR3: CASRLFGTANEKLFF

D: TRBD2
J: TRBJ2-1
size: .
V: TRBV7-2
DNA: TGTGCCAGCAGCTTAGGACTAGCGGGGACCAGCTCCTACAATGAGCAGTTCTTC
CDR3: CASSLGLAGTSSYNEQFF

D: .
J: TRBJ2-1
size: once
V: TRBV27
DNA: TGTGCCAGCAGTGGGGGGTCCCATGAGCAGTTCTTC
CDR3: CASSGGSHEQFF

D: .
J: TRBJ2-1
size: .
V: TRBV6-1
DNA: TGTGCCAGCAGTGAAGCCGGGACTGGATACAATGAGCAGTTCTTC
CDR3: CASSEAGTGYNEQFF

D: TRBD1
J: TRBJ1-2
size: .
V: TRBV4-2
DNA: TGTGCCAGCAGCCAAAATTCTGGGACAGGGAGCGACGGCTACACCTTC
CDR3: CASSQNSGTGSDGYTF

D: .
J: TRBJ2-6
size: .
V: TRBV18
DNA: TGTGCCAGCTCACCACTTCAGGGGGGAAGCTCTGGGGCCAACGTCCTGACTTTC
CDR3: CASSPLQGGSSGANVLTF

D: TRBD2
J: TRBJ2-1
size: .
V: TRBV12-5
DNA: TGTGCTAGTGGGAGACTAGCGGGGGTGGATGAGCAGTTCTTC
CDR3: CASGRLAGVDEQFF

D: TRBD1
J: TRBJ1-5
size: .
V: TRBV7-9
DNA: TGTGCCAGCAGCTTAGAAGCGGGACAGGTGGACCAGCCCCAGCATTTT
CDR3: CASSLEAGQVDQPQHF

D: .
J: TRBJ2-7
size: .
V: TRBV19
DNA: TGTGCCAGTAGTCCCGAGCCGGCCGGGGAGCAGTACTTC
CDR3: CASSPEPAGEQYF

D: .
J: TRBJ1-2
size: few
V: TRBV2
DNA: TGTGCCAGCAGTGAAGCGCGGGCAGGTACGGGCTACACCTTC
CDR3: CASSEARAGTGYTF

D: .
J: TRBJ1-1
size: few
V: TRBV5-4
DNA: TGTGCCAGCAGCCCTCGAGTGAACACTGAAGCTTTCTTT
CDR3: CASSPRVNTEAFF

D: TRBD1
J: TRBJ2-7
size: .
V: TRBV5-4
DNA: TGTGCCAGCAGCTCTTTGGACAGGGTCTACGAGCAGTACTTC
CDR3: CASSSLDRVYEQYF

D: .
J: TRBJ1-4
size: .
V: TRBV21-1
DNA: TGTGCCAGCAGCAAATTCGACACAACTAATGAAAAACTGTTTTTT
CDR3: CASSKFDTTNEKLFF

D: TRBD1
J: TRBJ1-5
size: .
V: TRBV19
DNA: TGTGCCAGTAGCGGGACAGGGGGCGGTCAGCCCCAGCATTTT
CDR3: CASSGTGGGQPQHF

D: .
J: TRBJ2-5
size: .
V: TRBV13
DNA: TGTGCCAGCAGCGCCCAGGGGCCAGAGACCCAGTACTTC
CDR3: CASSAQGPETQYF

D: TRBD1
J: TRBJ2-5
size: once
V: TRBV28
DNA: TGTGCCAGCAGTTCGTCCCAGGGGGCGGTGGATGAGACCCAGTACTTC
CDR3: CASSSSQGAVDETQYF

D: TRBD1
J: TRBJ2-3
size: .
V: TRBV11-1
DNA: TGTGCCAGCAGCCGCCAAGGGGTAGGGGGCCGTGATACGCAGTATTTT
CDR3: CASSRQGVGGRDTQYF

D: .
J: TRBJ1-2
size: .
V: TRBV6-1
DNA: TGTGCCAGCAGTGATATTCGGCAGGGTCGAGACTATGGCTACACCTTC
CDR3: CASSDIRQGRDYGYTF

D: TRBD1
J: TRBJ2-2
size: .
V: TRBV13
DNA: TGTGCCAGCAGCCCGGGAGTGGGCAGGGGGCCTAACACCGGGGAGCTGTTTTTT
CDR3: CASSPGVGRGPNTGELFF

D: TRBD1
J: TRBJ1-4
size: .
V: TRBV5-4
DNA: TGTGCCAGCAGCTTGGGGACAGGGGAAGTTAATGAAAAACTGTTTTTT
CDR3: CASSLGTGEVNEKLFF

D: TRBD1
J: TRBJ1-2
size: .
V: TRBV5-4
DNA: TGTGCCAGCAGCCCGGGACAGGGAGGCGGCTACACCTTC
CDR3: CASSPGQGGGYTF

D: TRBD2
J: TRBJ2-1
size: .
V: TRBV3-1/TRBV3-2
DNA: TGTGCCAGCAGTCCCTACAAAATGACTAGCGGGGGGGAGAATGAGCAGTTCTTC
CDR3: CASSPYKMTSGGENEQFF

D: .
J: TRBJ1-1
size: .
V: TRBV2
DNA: TGTGCCAGCTCAGGCTCAGGAAGAACTGAAGCTTTCTTT
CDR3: CASSGSGRTEAFF

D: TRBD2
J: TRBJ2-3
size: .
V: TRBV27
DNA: TGTGCCAGCGGGGATCGGACTAGCGGGGGGGCAGATACGCAGTATTTT
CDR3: CASGDRTSGGADTQYF

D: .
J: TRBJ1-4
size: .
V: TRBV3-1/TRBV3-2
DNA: TGTGCCAGCAGCCAAGCAGGGGAGACTAATGAAAAACTGTTTTTT
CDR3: CASSQAGETNEKLFF

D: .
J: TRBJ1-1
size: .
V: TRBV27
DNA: TGTGCCAGCAGTACTGACGAGGGCACTGAAGCTTTCTTT
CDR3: CASSTDEGTEAFF

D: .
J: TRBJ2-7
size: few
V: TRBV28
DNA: TGTGCCAGCAGTTTAAGTCTCGGGGAGCAGTACTTC
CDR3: CASSLSLGEQYF